This TCR beta chain was captured by sequencing in a study of blood T cell repertoires in COVID-19. Study at large: Acute and convalescent COVID-19 samples came from the United States, Italy and Spain.

In germline, CDR1 is LNHDA, CDR2 SQIVND (reference sequence). The CDR3 sequence is 15 residues long. The V end was cut by 0 bases, the J end by 4 bases, with 12 bases between. During active infection, Seattle patients enrolled and were then monitored through disease. In the original workflow: From reference gene primer amplification, estimates of nucleated cell counts were derived. The data were produced by immunoSEQ multiplex PCR, yet TCRdb's version contains in-frame clones alone and is incomplete. The D gene and trimming were derived from the DNA, and the V and J assignments and clone size from that table. This table has 180,000 or so clones, approximately 80% appearing once. This clone was observed a handful of times.

The clonotype comes from a woman in her thirties or forties with COVID-19, enrolled during active disease. The chain couples TRBV19 to TRBJ1-1, with D maybe TRBD1 (5 bases). Material: peripheral blood. Here the CDR3 DNA reads TGTGCCAGTAGTATAGATCGCCGACAGCTCACTGAAGCTTTCTTT. As protein: CASSIDRRQLTEAFF.